The 28 T cell receptor beta chains listed next were all sequenced from one sample in a study of vaccination and CD4 T cells after COVID-19. Sequencing of the DNA from cultured CD4+ T cells was carried out with the Oncomine TCR Beta short-read assay. TCRdb analysed the PCR reads with MiXCR anew, one entry per CDR3 protein. There are roughly 6,800 distinct CDR3 sequences in the sample; about 32% occur only once, and more than 20% lies in the top ten. These receptors' targets are unknown. Treatment of the sample: roughly ten-day PBMC culture with coronavirus spike peptide pools or control peptides (ViraFEST assay). Ahead of the COVID-19 pandemic (2011-2018), the CD4+ T cells of the unexposed donor were collected. Input material: CD4+ T cells from blood, cultured in vitro. Receptors were obtained from a human donor in good health.

This clonotype is labeled as medium-sized. The V and J genes are TRBV27 and TRBJ1-2; 9 nucleotides agree with TRBD1. V was pared by 4 bases and J by 2 bases, with 5 bases of the junction left unmatched. The CDR3 contains 15 residues. CDR1 MNHEY and CDR2 SMNVEV come from the germline V gene (reference sequence). CDR3 nucleotides: TGTGCCAGCAGTTCCGGGACAGGGCACAACTATGGCTACACCTTC. Translation: CASSSGTGHNYGYTF.

This clonotype is medium-sized by share. The chain is built from TRBV20-1 and TRBJ1-6; D not resolved. Trimming removed 3 bases at V and 7 bases at J, with 13 bases between. The CDR3 covers 14 residues. Germline assignment: CDR1 DFQATT and CDR2 SNEGSKA (reference sequence). The chain's CDR3 is CSARGSPWNSPLHF. The CDR3 nucleotides are TGCAGTGCTAGGGGCTCCCCTTGGAATTCACCCCTCCACTTT.

The chain uses TRBV6-2 or TRBV6-3 and TRBJ2-3; 8 bases fit TRBD2. The CDR3 is 15 residues long. Germline V gene sequence: CDR1 MNHEY, CDR2 SVGEGT. The ends lost 11 bases at V and 2 bases at J; junction bases unmatched: 12. CDR3 amino acids: CAGGSGGGNTDTQYF. In DNA, the CDR3 is TGTGCCGGCGGATCGGGGGGGGGGAACACAGATACGCAGTATTTT.

Only a few counts were recorded for this clonotype. The chain carries TRBV7-8 and TRBJ1-5; D call uncertain. The V end was cut by 1 base, the J end by 4 bases, with 5 bases between. In germline, CDR1 is SGHVS, CDR2 FQNEAQ. The CDR3 loop spans 13 amino acids. CDR3 amino acids: CASSLVSNQPQHF. The CDR3 region has the DNA TGTGCCAGCAGCTTAGTCTCGAATCAGCCCCAGCATTTT.

This sequence joins TRBV12-5 and TRBJ2-1, with 9 bases identical to TRBD2. The CDR3 spans 15 residues. The ends lost 3 bases at V and 6 bases at J; junction bases unmatched: 6. CDR1 is LGHNT and CDR2 is FRNRAP in the germline V gene. The CDR3 reads CASGLSGGMTNEQFF. The DNA for the CDR3 is TGTGCTAGTGGTTTAAGCGGGGGGATGACCAATGAGCAGTTCTTC.

Sample share makes this clonotype medium-sized. The rearrangement joins TRBV28 to TRBJ1-6, with a possible D match to TRBD1 (5 bases). The germline V gene encodes CDR1 MDHEN and CDR2 SYDVKM. This CDR3 contains 15 residues. Between the trimmed V and J ends, which lost 2 bases and 7 bases, there was a span of 12 bases. The CDR3 loop is CASSLAGGANSPLHF. CDR3 DNA: TGTGCCAGCAGTTTAGCTGGAGGGGCGAATTCACCCCTCCACTTT. The full variable domain, its missing parts supplied by reference TRBV28 and TRBJ1-6, is DVKVTQSSRYLVKRTGEKVFLECVQDMDHENMFWYRQDPGLGLRLIYFSYDVKMKEKGDIPEGYSVSREKKERFSLILESASTNQTSMYLCASSLAGGANSPLHFGNGTRLTVT.

In this sample, this clonotype turned up a few times. The CDR3 loop reads CASRGGRQPQHF. The CDR3, as DNA: TGTGCCAGCCGAGGGGGCCGTCAGCCCCAGCATTTT. The chain couples TRBV7-6 to TRBJ1-5; TRBD1 agrees at 7 bases. The CDR3 covers 12 residues. J was trimmed by 6 bases and V by 8 bases; bases with no gene match: 4. The germline V gene has CDR1 SGHVS and CDR2 FNYEAQ.

A few counts support this clonotype. The CDR3 DNA reads TGTGCCAGTAGTATGGGGTCGACAGGCAGTGGGCCCCAGCATTTT. Translation: CASSMGSTGSGPQHF. The gene calls are TRBV19 and TRBJ1-5; D is possibly TRBD1 (6 bases). The CDR3 extends over 15 amino acids. Germline lookup yields CDR1 LNHDA and CDR2 SQIVND (reference sequence). Trimming removed 3 bases at V and 9 bases at J, with 18 bases between.

A single count supports this clonotype. The chain recombines TRBV9 with TRBJ2-5; D is unclear. The germline gives CDR1 SGDLS, CDR2 YYNGEE. The CDR3 has 16 residues. Trimming took 4 bases from V and 1 from J, leaving 17 bases between them. CDR3 in amino acids: CASSRQIEGFQETQYF. CDR3 nucleotide sequence: TGTGCCAGCAGCCGCCAGATCGAAGGATTCCAAGAGACCCAGTACTTC.

This clonotype is medium-sized by share. This chain joins TRBV19 and TRBJ1-5; the D gene is possibly TRBD1 (6 bases). The CDR3 runs to 14 residues. V was shortened by 2 bases and J by 7 bases, with 12 bases between the two germline ends. In germline, CDR1 is LNHDA, CDR2 SQIVND (reference sequence). The CDR3: CASSIWAGEQPQHF. The DNA of the CDR3 is TGTGCCAGTAGTATATGGGCAGGGGAACAGCCCCAGCATTTT.

The chain carries TRBV7-9 and TRBJ1-1; perhaps TRBD1 as D (6 bases). The germline V and J ends were trimmed by 0 bases and 0 bases, with 11 bases remaining between them. Germline CDR1 and CDR2: SEHNR and FQNEAQ (reference sequence). The CDR3 spans 16 residues. The CDR3 nucleotides read TGTGCCAGCAGCTTAGCGCGGGGGGCACTGAACACTGAAGCTTTCTTT. Translated, it gives CASSLARGALNTEAFF.

In its sample, this clonotype was seen once. This sequence joins TRBV2 and TRBJ2-2; D possibly corresponds to TRBD1 (6 bases). Trimming stripped 10 bases from V and 1 base from J, with 10 bases between. Germline CDR1 is SNHLY and CDR2 is FYNNEI. The CDR3 runs to 13 residues. CDR3 sequence reads: CATRQENTGELFF. In DNA, the CDR3 is TGTGCCACACGACAGGAGAACACCGGGGAGCTGTTTTTT.

This clonotype showed up just a few times. This chain joins TRBV6-5 and TRBJ2-3; 11 nucleotides line up with TRBD2. The CDR3 has 15 residues. Per the germline V gene, CDR1 is MNHEY and CDR2 is SVGAGI. V shed 4 bases and J 3 bases; nucleotides not matched to a gene: 3. DNA of the CDR3: TGTGCCAGCAGTTTAGCGGGGGGGCGAACAGATACGCAGTATTTT. It encodes CASSLAGGRTDTQYF.

The V and J genes are TRBV7-9 and TRBJ2-2; 9 bases are shared with TRBD1. Germline V gives CDR1 SEHNR, CDR2 FQNEAQ (reference sequence). The CDR3 is 15 residues long. The V gene end was trimmed by 7 bases and the J gene end by 2 bases; junction bases not matched to a gene: 5. The CDR3 DNA sequence: TGTGCCAGCACCCCGGGACAGGGTAACACCGGGGAGCTGTTTTTT. This encodes CASTPGQGNTGELFF.

This clonotype has more than one count but fewer than ten. J is TRBJ1-2 and V is TRBV6-5; D is perhaps TRBD1 (6 bases). The CDR3 length is 15 residues. Germline CDR1 reads MNHEY; CDR2 reads SVGAGI. V gave up 2 bases and J gave up 3 bases, with 13 bases separating them. CDR3 sequence reads: CASSYRTAGYYGYTF. CDR3 DNA: TGTGCCAGCAGTTACCGGACAGCGGGCTACTATGGCTACACCTTC.

This clonotype was detected a few times. The genes are TRBV6-1 and TRBJ1-1; no definite D call. The CDR3 is 14 residues long. Trimming shortened V by 0 bases and J by 4 bases, and 9 bases separated the two germline ends. Germline CDR1 MNHNS, CDR2 SASEGT. CDR3 residues: CASSEAGGRTEAFF. CDR3 bases: TGTGCCAGCAGTGAAGCAGGAGGCCGCACTGAAGCTTTCTTT.

This clonotype has more than one count but fewer than ten. The chain couples TRBV7-2 to TRBJ2-3; unclear D gene. Germline CDR1 reads SGHTA; CDR2 reads FQGNSA. This CDR3 is built from 15 residues. Trimming cost V 0 bases and J 0 bases, with 7 bases left between them. CDR3: CASSLAWGSTDTQYF. Here the CDR3 DNA reads TGTGCCAGCAGCTTAGCCTGGGGTAGCACAGATACGCAGTATTTT.

The gene calls are TRBV29-1 and TRBJ2-7; either TRBD1 or TRBD2 may fit D (5 bases each). Per germline, CDR1 SQVTM and CDR2 ANQGSEA. The V end lost 4 bases, the J end lost 2 bases, and 15 bases lay between the germline ends. The CDR3 is made up of 14 amino acids. CDR3 loop: CSVGAVGVTYEQYF. The CDR3 DNA reads as TGCAGCGTTGGGGCTGTGGGGGTCACCTACGAGCAGTACTTC.

The chain combines TRBV7-3 with TRBJ2-3, with 9 bases identical to TRBD1. V gave up 2 bases and J gave up 0 bases; unmatched junction bases: 15. Germline lookup yields CDR1 SGHTA and CDR2 FQGTGA. The length of the CDR3 is 20 residues. The CDR3 is CASSLWSDRGKRTSTDTQYF. CDR3 nucleotide sequence: TGTGCCAGCAGCTTATGGTCGGACAGGGGTAAAAGAACTAGCACAGATACGCAGTATTTT.

This clonotype occurred a few times. The chain couples TRBV12-3 or TRBV12-4 to TRBJ1-1, with D possibly matching TRBD1 (6 bases). Trimming stripped 4 bases from V and 8 bases from J, with 11 bases between. There are 12 residues in the CDR3. The CDR3: CASSSDRLEAFF. The CDR3 nucleotides read TGTGCCAGCAGTTCCGACAGGTTAGAAGCTTTCTTT.

This sequence joins TRBV19 and TRBJ2-4, with D perhaps being TRBD1 or TRBD2 (5 bases each). Germline assignment: CDR1 LNHDA and CDR2 SQIVND (reference sequence). The V and J ends lost 3 bases and 11 bases respectively, with 14 bases between them. There are 13 residues in the CDR3. The CDR3 DNA follows: TGTGCCAGTAGTATGGGGGTATTGATCGTTCAGTACTTC. Amino acids: CASSMGVLIVQYF.

CDR3 in amino acids: CASRQGDYGYTF. CDR3 in DNA: TGTGCCAGCCGACAGGGGGACTATGGCTACACCTTC. The V call is TRBV11-2, the J call TRBJ1-2; 9 bases align to TRBD1. V lost 8 bases to trimming and J lost 3 bases; unmatched junction nucleotides: 1. The CDR3 loop spans 12 amino acids. Germline V lookup: CDR1 SGHAT, CDR2 FQNNGV.

This chain uses TRBV18 with TRBJ2-7, with D perhaps assigned TRBD1 or TRBD2 (5 bases each). Trimming took off 6 bases at V and 2 bases at J, with 14 bases between the two ends. The germline V gene has CDR1 KGHSH and CDR2 LQKENI. The length of the CDR3 is 14 residues. The CDR3 is CASSPRTGPYEQYF. The CDR3 DNA reads TGTGCCAGCTCCCCGCGGACGGGACCCTACGAGCAGTACTTC.

V is TRBV6-5 and J is TRBJ2-5, with 8 bases matching TRBD2. J lost 4 bases, V lost 0 bases, and 4 bases had no gene match. From germline, CDR1 is MNHEY and CDR2 SVGAGI. CDR3 length: 15 residues. CDR3 in amino acids: CASSYSIRGGETQYF. The CDR3 DNA reads TGTGCCAGCAGTTACTCGATACGGGGGGGAGAGACCCAGTACTTC.

This chain connects TRBV7-2 to TRBJ1-2, with TRBD1 as a possible D gene (5 bases). CDR3 length: 14 amino acids. Per the germline V gene, CDR1 is SGHTA and CDR2 is FQGNSA. V was trimmed by 2 bases and J by 4 bases, leaving 11 bases between them. The CDR3 DNA reads as TGTGCCAGCAGCTTAAATGTTCAGGGCTATGGCTACACCTTC. It specifies CASSLNVQGYGYTF. Supplemented by reference TRBV7-2 and TRBJ1-2, the full variable domain reads GAGVSQSPSNKVTEKGKDVELRCDPISGHTALYWYRQSLGQGLEFLIYFQGNSAPDKSGLPSDRFSAERTGGSVSTLTIQRTQQEDSAVYLCASSLNVQGYGYTFGSGTRLTVV.

Notes on this clonotype: A single base separates this from a much larger clone, so it may be a read error. The chain combines TRBV20-1 with TRBJ1-5; 7 bases are shared with TRBD1. After removal of 5 bases from V and 9 bases from J, the junction contained 13 bases not matched to a gene. Germline CDR1 is DFQATT and CDR2 is SNEGSKA (reference sequence). This CDR3 is 14 amino acids long. Here the CDR3 reads CSAPEPGQYRPQHF. The DNA of the CDR3 is TGCAGTGCTCCTGAACCGGGACAGTATCGGCCCCAGCATTTT.

The rearrangement uses TRBV18 and TRBJ1-2, with 9 bases fitting TRBD1. Germline lookup yields CDR1 KGHSH and CDR2 LQKENI. J gave up 4 bases and V 8 bases, and 11 bases lay outside the gene matches. The CDR3 is 15 amino acids. CDR3 residues: CASGEAGQGLYGYTF. The CDR3, as DNA: TGTGCCAGCGGTGAAGCGGGACAGGGCCTCTATGGCTACACCTTC.

This chain joins TRBV19 and TRBJ1-2; D is unresolved. CDR1 and CDR2 from the germline V gene are LNHDA and SQIVND (reference sequence). Between the trimmed V and J ends, which lost 3 bases and 3 bases, there was a span of 5 bases. The CDR3 covers 12 residues. The CDR3 sequence is CASSIGDYGYTF. CDR3 sequence (DNA): TGTGCCAGTAGTATCGGGGACTATGGCTACACCTTC.